This entry describes one T cell receptor beta chain. The antigen is not known. The data were taken from a study of T cell responses to AZD1222 COVID-19 vaccine. Study-level points and caveats: The study found vaccine-associated CD4 TCRs spanning spike, dominant at 160-218 and 743-854. Baseline seropositivity occurred in only 5 to 7 AZD1222 recipients. Clonal diversity was possibly underestimated; the donors were predominantly white British and more often female.

The repertoire was sequenced with immunoSEQ multiplex PCR; TCRdb's copy has only in-frame clones and lacks some. This repertoire shows under 150,000 clones, around 93% found once; its top ten account for 4.5% to 5.5%. Germline V lookup: CDR1 LGHNA, CDR2 YSLEER. This CDR3 is built from 13 residues. V was shortened by 3 bases and J by 4 bases, with 7 bases between the two germline ends. The specimen was peripheral blood, collected on day 0 of AZD1222 vaccination. This receptor was obtained from an adult in good health. The V and J genes are TRBV4-3 and TRBJ1-3; D not certain. CDR3 amino acids: CASSQVVGNTIYF. The CDR3 coding sequence is TGCGCCAGCAGCCAGGTGGTAGGAAACACCATATATTTT.